The 31 T cell receptor beta chains listed next were all sequenced from one sample in a study of T cell responses to AZD1222 COVID-19 vaccine (dated by TCRdb to the early 2020s). This specimen's time point label, interpreted: baseline before first vaccination. Library creation used the immunoSEQ multiplex PCR assay. Held by TCRdb, this immuneACCESS table contains in-frame sequences only and omits some clones. Under half of the omission traces to an unresolved V gene where checked; the cause of the rest is unknown. This sample has 150,000 or so clones in its table, and approximately 90% of those were observed once. The ten most abundant clones make up about 1.6% of the sample. The sample consisted of peripheral blood, taken on day 0 of AZD1222 vaccination. The receptors stem from an adult in good health.

V usage is TRBV14 and J usage is TRBJ1-4, with a possible D match to TRBD1 (6 bases). Germline V gene data show CDR1 as SGHDN and CDR2 as FVKESK. The germline V and J ends were trimmed by 0 bases and 4 bases, with 12 bases remaining between them. CDR3 length: 16 residues. CDR3 in DNA: TGTGCCAGCAGCCAAGATGGAGGACAGTTTAATGAAAAACTGTTTTTT. This gives the protein CASSQDGGQFNEKLFF.

This clone was seen a single time. The J gene is TRBJ1-2, the V gene TRBV5-4; a weak D match, TRBD1 (5 bases). The CDR3 totals 13 residues. V lost 5 bases to trimming and J lost 6 bases, with 14 bases between them. The germline CDR1 and CDR2 sequences are SGHNT and YYREEE (reference sequence). In DNA, the CDR3 is TGTGCCAGCAGTCGGGACTATTTGAATGGCTACACCTTC. This translates into CASSRDYLNGYTF.

This chain links TRBV7-8 with TRBJ1-4; D is uncertain. Germline CDR1 reads SGHVS; CDR2 reads FQNEAQ. V was clipped by 8 bases and J by 4 bases, with 17 bases between them. The CDR3 spans 15 residues. CDR3 residues: CASCPGHSINEKLFF. The CDR3 DNA reads TGTGCCAGCTGTCCCGGGCACTCCATTAATGAAAAACTGTTTTTT. Using reference TRBV7-8 and TRBJ1-4 for the parts outside the CDR3, the full variable domain is GAGVSQSPRYKVAKRGQDVALRCDPISGHVSLFWYQQALGQGPEFLTYFQNEAQLDKSGLPSDRFFAERPEGSVSTLKIQRTQQEDSAVYLCASCPGHSINEKLFFGSGTQLSVL.

CDR3 in amino acids: CASSAFAGGGGYTF. CDR3 in DNA: TGTGCCAGCAGCGCCTTTGCAGGGGGAGGAGGCTACACCTTC. The chain has TRBV7-8 and TRBJ1-2; 7 bases fit TRBD1. The V and J ends lost 5 bases and 8 bases, in that order; junction bases with no gene match: 11. Germline V gene data show CDR1 as SGHVS and CDR2 as FQNEAQ. This CDR3 region has 14 residues.

This sequence joins TRBV18 and TRBJ2-2; D is unclear. Germline V gene sequence: CDR1 KGHSH, CDR2 LQKENI. Trimming stripped 2 bases from V and 6 bases from J, with 7 bases between. This CDR3 has 13 residues. The chain's CDR3 is CASSPNKAGELFF. CDR3 sequence (DNA): TGTGCCAGCTCACCAAACAAGGCCGGGGAGCTGTTTTTT.

The V and J genes are TRBV3-1 (or the pseudogene TRBV3-2) and TRBJ2-4; TRBD2 matches 9 bases. Germline V gives CDR1 LGHDT, CDR2 YNNKEL (reference sequence). This CDR3 has 15 residues. The J segment lost 8 bases and the V segment lost 3 bases, leaving 8 bases of the junction unmatched. The CDR3 region is CASSQGPAGGHIQYF. CDR3 sequence (DNA): TGTGCCAGCAGCCAGGGGCCAGCGGGGGGACACATTCAGTACTTC.

This chain links TRBV5-8 with TRBJ1-6; D is possibly TRBD1 (6 bases). CDR1 is SGHTS, CDR2 YDEGEE, per germline. CDR3 length: 13 amino acids. V gave up 4 bases and J gave up 7 bases, with 9 bases separating them. The CDR3 DNA reads TGTGCCAGCAGCCCGGGGGCGAATTCACCCCTCCACTTT. Protein: CASSPGANSPLHF.

V gene TRBV24-1 combines with J gene TRBJ1-3; 9 bases align to TRBD1. Trimming cost V 4 bases and J 4 bases; bases outside gene matches: 4. The CDR3 consists of 15 residues. CDR1 and CDR2 (germline): KGHDR, SFDVKD. This CDR3 is CATSDPGTGGNTIYF. CDR3 coding DNA: TGTGCCACCAGTGACCCCGGGACAGGGGGAAACACCATATATTTT.

V gene TRBV11-3 combines with J gene TRBJ1-6; TRBD1 agrees at 7 bases. This CDR3 comprises 14 residues. J gave up 5 bases and V 3 bases, and 1 base lay outside the gene matches. Germline assignment: CDR1 SGHNT and CDR2 YENEEA. CDR3 sequence (DNA): TGTGCCAGCAGCTTCGACAGGGATAATTCACCCCTCCACTTT. The encoded protein is CASSFDRDNSPLHF.

The chain uses TRBV12-3 or TRBV12-4 and TRBJ1-2; D is unclear. The CDR3 has 11 residues. The ends were cut back, 6 bases at V and 8 bases at J, with 10 bases in the middle. The CDR3 sequence: CASRGGGGYTF. The CDR3 DNA reads as TGTGCCAGCAGGGGCGGTGGGGGCTACACCTTC.

CDR3 DNA sequence: TGTGCCAGCAGTCTCATAATCGGGACAGGGTTTGGGTCCTACAATGAGCAGTTCTTC. It specifies CASSLIIGTGFGSYNEQFF. The chain joins TRBV28 to TRBJ2-1, with TRBD1 matching over 9 bases. Trimming removed 5 bases from V and 1 base from J; junction bases left unmatched: 15. The length of the CDR3 is 19 residues. In germline, CDR1 is MDHEN, CDR2 SYDVKM.

The rearrangement uses TRBV28 and TRBJ1-2; D ambiguous. This CDR3 has 12 residues. With 2 bases removed from V and 5 bases from J, the gap between germline ends came to 6 bases. CDR1 and CDR2 from the germline V gene are MDHEN and SYDVKM. CDR3 protein: CASSLTGYGYTF. CDR3 nucleotide sequence: TGTGCCAGCAGTTTAACGGGGTATGGCTACACCTTC.

This clone has a handful of counts. The rearrangement uses TRBV28 and TRBJ1-2; tentative D call: TRBD1 (6 bases). Trimming pared 5 bases from V and 8 bases from J, leaving 12 bases between. The CDR3 covers 12 residues. CDR1 is MDHEN and CDR2 is SYDVKM in the germline V gene. The CDR3 DNA reads as TGTGCCAGCAGTGTTGGGGGCTACGGCTACACCTTC. Residues: CASSVGGYGYTF.

The gene calls are TRBV5-4 and TRBJ2-7; 9 nucleotides agree with TRBD2. The V segment lost 4 bases and the J segment 2 bases; nucleotides outside the gene matches: 7. CDR3 size: 15 residues. CDR1 and CDR2 (germline): SGHNT, YYREEE (reference sequence). The CDR3, as DNA: TGTGCCAGCAGCCCGTCTAGCGGGGCCACCTACGAGCAGTACTTC. Translating it yields CASSPSSGATYEQYF.

V is TRBV7-9 and J is TRBJ1-6; no clear D gene. Trimming cost V 4 bases and J 6 bases, with 19 bases left between them. This CDR3 region has 17 residues. CDR1 and CDR2 (germline): SEHNR, FQNEAQ (reference sequence). The CDR3 nucleotides are TGTGCCAGCAGCTATCCCCGGGGAGGAGGGATTAATTCACCCCTCCACTTT. Translated, it gives CASSYPRGGGINSPLHF. Full variable domain (remainder filled in from reference TRBV7-9 and TRBJ1-6): DTGVSQNPRHKITKRGQNVTFRCDPISEHNRLYWYRQTLGQGPEFLTYFQNEAQLEKSRLLSDRFSAERPKGSFSTLEIQRTEQGDSAMYLCASSYPRGGGINSPLHFGNGTRLTVT.

This clone was observed once. The chain carries TRBV18 and TRBJ2-1; a weak D match, TRBD1 (6 bases). The CDR3 runs to 16 residues. Germline V lookup: CDR1 KGHSH, CDR2 LQKENI. Trimming removed 0 bases from V and 6 bases from J, with 15 bases in between. CDR3 in DNA: TGTGCCAGCTCACCACCCCGGACAGACTGGACCAATGAGCAGTTCTTC. Protein product: CASSPPRTDWTNEQFF.

The chain combines TRBV5-5 with TRBJ2-1; D unresolved. The germline V and J ends were trimmed by 0 bases and 0 bases, with 4 bases remaining between them. The CDR3 is 14 amino acids. Germline CDR1 and CDR2: SGHKS and YYEKEE (reference sequence). The CDR3 DNA follows: TGTGCCAGCAGCTTGGGAAGCTCCTACAATGAGCAGTTCTTC. Its protein is CASSLGSSYNEQFF.

The chain joins TRBV11-2 to TRBJ1-1, with 8 bases identical to TRBD1. V lost 4 bases to trimming and J lost 4 bases; unmatched junction nucleotides: 5. Germline lookup yields CDR1 SGHAT and CDR2 FQNNGV. The CDR3 is 14 residues long. The CDR3 region is CASSYGQGGTEAFF. The CDR3 nucleotides are TGTGCCAGCAGCTACGGACAGGGCGGCACTGAAGCTTTCTTT. Full variable domain (rest looked up from reference TRBV11-2 and TRBJ1-1): EAGVAQSPRYKIIEKRQSVAFWCNPISGHATLYWYQQILGQGPKLLIQFQNNGVVDDSQLPKDRFSAERLKGVDSTLKIQPAKLEDSAVYLCASSYGQGGTEAFFGQGTRLTVV.

The chain couples TRBV7-2 to TRBJ2-1; 11 nucleotides align to TRBD1. Per the germline V gene, CDR1 is SGHTA and CDR2 is FQGNSA. Trimming removed 3 bases from V and 8 bases from J; junction bases left unmatched: 6. The CDR3 spans 15 residues. DNA for the CDR3: TGTGCCAGCAGCTTGCGGACAGGGGGCCGAGATGAGCAGTTCTTC. This sequence encodes CASSLRTGGRDEQFF.

This chain uses TRBV9 with TRBJ2-7; D could derive from TRBD1 or TRBD2 (5 bases each). V shed 3 bases and J shed 0 bases, with 19 bases lying between them. Looked up from germline, CDR1 is SGDLS and CDR2 is YYNGEE. The CDR3 spans 17 residues. CDR3 DNA: TGTGCCAGCAGCGCGCAACCCGGGGACGCCTACTCCTACGAGCAGTACTTC. This gives the protein CASSAQPGDAYSYEQYF.

V is TRBV9 and J is TRBJ1-4; D unclear. V was clipped by 0 bases and J by 0 bases, with 6 bases between them. Germline V lookup: CDR1 SGDLS, CDR2 YYNGEE. The CDR3 totals 15 residues. The CDR3 reads CASSVEGATNEKLFF. The CDR3 bases are TGTGCCAGCAGCGTAGAGGGAGCAACTAATGAAAAACTGTTTTTT.

The chain combines TRBV5-8 with TRBJ1-5, with no clear D. This CDR3 region has 16 residues. CDR1 is SGHTS, CDR2 YDEGEE, per germline. Trimming removed 6 bases at V and 2 bases at J, with 18 bases between. The CDR3 loop reads CASTEYGWSGNQPQHF. Written as DNA, the CDR3 is TGTGCCAGCACCGAGTATGGCTGGTCCGGCAATCAGCCCCAGCATTTT.

The chain combines TRBV11-2 with TRBJ1-5; no definite D call. Trimming shortened V by 2 bases and J by 10 bases, and 9 bases separated the two germline ends. This CDR3 has 12 amino acids. Germline values: CDR1 SGHAT, CDR2 FQNNGV. CDR3 coding DNA: TGTGCCAGCAGCTTAATAGGCAAACCCCAGCATTTT. Residues: CASSLIGKPQHF.

The chain is built from TRBV28 and TRBJ1-2; D is ambiguous. Between the trimmed V and J ends, which lost 5 bases and 8 bases, there was a span of 9 bases. This CDR3 comprises 11 residues. Germline assignment: CDR1 MDHEN and CDR2 SYDVKM. For the CDR3, the DNA is TGTGCCAGCAGTGATCCCGGAGGCTACACCTTC. It yields the protein CASSDPGGYTF.

The rearrangement joins TRBV5-1 to TRBJ2-5; TRBD1 matches 9 bases. J lost 5 bases, V lost 4 bases, and 9 bases had no gene match. This CDR3 has 15 residues. Germline V CDR1 and CDR2: SGHRS, YFSETQ. The CDR3 reads CASSPFGQGRETQYF. The CDR3 DNA reads TGCGCCAGCAGCCCCTTCGGACAGGGGCGCGAGACCCAGTACTTC.

This chain links TRBV5-1 with TRBJ2-2; D is unclear. The CDR3 runs to 11 residues. The V and J ends lost 4 bases and 2 bases respectively, with 0 bases between them. CDR1 is SGHRS, CDR2 YFSETQ, per germline. The CDR3 loop reads CASSNTGELFF. CDR3 bases: TGCGCCAGCAGCAACACCGGGGAGCTGTTTTTT.

Of note for this clone: The same CDR3 also results from other DNA sequences found in this sample. The chain employs TRBV15 and TRBJ1-1; D gene ambiguous. The CDR3 totals 14 residues. Germline V gene lookup returns CDR1 LNHNV and CDR2 YYDKDF (reference sequence). The V and J ends lost 0 bases and 0 bases respectively, with 5 bases between them. CDR3 residues: CATSRDRLNTEAFF. DNA of the CDR3: TGTGCCACCAGCAGAGATCGGCTGAACACTGAAGCTTTCTTT. Together with reference TRBV15 and TRBJ1-1, the CDR3 gives the full variable domain: DAMVIQNPRYQVTQFGKPVTLSCSQTLNHNVMYWYQQKSSQAPKLLFHYYDKDFNNEADTPDNFQSRRPNTSFCFLDIRSPGLGDTAMYLCATSRDRLNTEAFFGQGTRLTVV.

The chain recombines TRBV2 with TRBJ1-4, with D unclear. The CDR3 length is 13 residues. V lost 6 bases and J 10 bases, leaving 15 bases between the germline ends. Germline values: CDR1 SNHLY, CDR2 FYNNEI. The CDR3 region is CASSPRTAGKLFF. The CDR3 bases are TGTGCCAGCAGCCCCCGGACGGCCGGAAAACTGTTTTTT. The variable domain in full, completed from reference TRBV2 and TRBJ1-4, reads EPEVTQTPSHQVTQMGQEVILRCVPISNHLYFYWYRQILGQKVEFLVSFYNNEISEKSEIFDDQFSVERPDGSNFTLKIRSTKLEDSAMYFCASSPRTAGKLFFGSGTQLSVL.

The chain uses TRBV19 and TRBJ1-2; D is unresolved. The CDR3 totals 14 residues. Germline CDR1 and CDR2: LNHDA and SQIVND (reference sequence). Trimming took off 7 bases at V and 4 bases at J, with 16 bases between the two ends. The CDR3, as DNA: TGTGCCAGTAATCGGCAGCCGGGCGGCTATGGCTACACCTTC. This translates into CASNRQPGGYGYTF.

The chain links TRBV19 to TRBJ1-1; D is undetermined. Between the trimmed V and J ends, which lost 2 bases and 1 base, there was a span of 5 bases. The V gene's germline CDR1 is LNHDA and CDR2 SQIVND (reference sequence). The CDR3 is made up of 13 amino acids. The chain's CDR3 is CASSIYGNTEAFF. In nucleotides, the CDR3 is TGTGCCAGTAGTATATACGGGAACACTGAAGCTTTCTTT.

V gene TRBV11-1 combines with J gene TRBJ2-1; the D gene is possibly TRBD2 (7 bases). The CDR3 runs 14 residues. The germline V gene has CDR1 SGHAT and CDR2 FQDESV (reference sequence). The V gene lost 7 bases and the J gene lost 2 bases, with 12 bases spanning the gap. This chain's CDR3 is CASTKGGTYNEQFF. The CDR3 DNA sequence: TGTGCCAGCACCAAGGGGGGGACCTACAATGAGCAGTTCTTC.